This T cell receptor beta chain was profiled in a study of blood T cell repertoires in COVID-19 (dated by TCRdb to about 2020). Concerning the study at large: Samples from collaborators originated in the United States, Italy and Spain and spanned both the acute and convalescent phases of COVID-19. Deeply sampled blood TCRbeta repertoires from subjects exposed to, actively infected with, or recovered from COVID-19 were included in the dataset. HLA class I and class II types, where available, came from metadata supplied by the sample provider rather than from assay-based typing. A freely available public database, intended as a resource for researchers studying the immune response to SARS-CoV-2, is where the repertoires were released. The samples were drawn from two sources: the first 160 participants of the ongoing ImmuneRACE study, and 1,000 to 1,500 subjects contributed by 6 global collaborators. Sample metadata almost always included a de-identified subject ID, COVID-19 status, age in years and sex. The material from the prospective study consisted of cDNA or gDNA derived from T cells, B-cell-depleted T cells, or PBMCs. What the authors observed across the whole study: Clinical and demographic metadata were provided uncurated, with the amount varying by source and participant.

Whole blood was collected in K2EDTA tubes by collaborating institutions according to the institutions' own protocols. Collaborator samples were shipped for TCRbeta analysis as frozen whole blood, isolated PBMCs, or DNA extracted from either sample type. Per the germline V gene (reference sequence), SGHKS is the CDR1 and YYEKEE is the CDR2. The CDR3 spans 16 residues, from the cysteine through the phenylalanine. The retained sequence is limited to the CDR3, 48 bases, with the frame set at the first base. V is cut back by 2 bases and J by 0 bases, with 5 bases in the junction unmatched. Turning to this clone: Its cognate antigen has yet to be identified. Base qualities are not provided; no much larger clone lies one nucleotide away.

The immunoSEQ Assay, a bias-controlled multiplex PCR, was used to amplify TCRbeta CDR3 regions from genomic DNA. As for the original processing: The number of nucleated cells in each sample was estimated from the amplification of reference gene primers within the assay. To quantify the absolute abundance of each unique TCRbeta CDR3 rearrangement, sequence reads were collapsed and filtered. For each sample, productive Simpson clonality was calculated by taking the square root of Simpson's diversity index across productive rearrangements. TCRdb took this table from immuneACCESS and kept in-frame rearrangements with V and J called. Such tables lack part of the clones; where checked against another copy, unresolved V genes explain under half of the gap, and the rest is unexplained. That table is the source of V, J and clone size, and D and trimming were worked out from the DNA. Within this sample are around 300,000 clones, with approximately 83% of them counted one time only. The leading ten clones occupy approximately 9.9% of the sample.

Sequencing was carried out using peripheral blood. The rearranged segments are TRBV5-5 and TRBJ2-3; the central 8 bases match TRBD2. This TCR was recovered from a woman in her 70s with acute or convalescent COVID-19. The CDR3 protein sequence reads: CASSFGGAYSTDTQYF. DNA sequence: TGTGCCAGCAGCTTCGGGGGGGCTTATAGCACAGATACGCAGTATTTT.